These T cell receptor beta chains were read from a single sample in a study of blood T cell repertoires in COVID-19. TCRdb keeps only in-frame clones here, not all; method: immunoSEQ multiplex PCR. This table has 250,000 to 300,000 clones, around 80% appearing once. The source material was PBMCs or T cells enriched from blood (not recorded which). These receptors were taken from a man in his forties who had been exposed to COVID-19. Each CDR3 is given with its conserved first and last residue. A D gene is named only where the DNA matches it firmly. Clone sizes are given selectively: once, few, many, or a class where the clone is expanded.

TRBD1	TRBV13	TRBJ1-4	NA	TGTGCCAGCAGCTTTGGGACAGCTGAAAAACTGTTTTTT	CASSFGTAEKLFF
TRBD1	TRBV29-1	TRBJ2-1	NA	TGCAGCGCCGGTCGGACAGGGGGAAGAAGGAATGAGCAGTTCTTC	CSAGRTGGRRNEQFF
NA	TRBV6-5	TRBJ2-1	NA	TGTGCCAGCAGTTCTAGGGGATACAATGAGCAGTTCTTC	CASSSRGYNEQFF
NA	TRBV20-1	TRBJ2-5	NA	TGCAGTGCCCCCCGCGGTGGGACCCAGTACTTC	CSAPRGGTQYF
NA	TRBV7-9	TRBJ2-7	NA	TGTGCCAGCAGCCGAGGGAAGTTGAACTACGAGCAGTACTTC	CASSRGKLNYEQYF
NA	TRBV10-3	TRBJ2-5	once	TGTGCCATCAGTGAGGGAGGTCGAGAGACCCAGTACTTC	CAISEGGRETQYF
TRBD2	TRBV13	TRBJ2-3	NA	TGTGCCAGCAGCGTCCGGACTAGCGGGGGATGGGCTGTAAGCACAGATACGCAGTATTTT	CASSVRTSGGWAVSTDTQYF
TRBD1	TRBV2	TRBJ1-1	NA	TGTGCCAGCACCTCCTCCGGGGACAGGGCCGAGGAAGCTTTCTTT	CASTSSGDRAEEAFF
TRBD2	TRBV27	TRBJ2-5	NA	TGTGCCAGCAAAACTAGCGGGAGCCATGAGACCCAGTACTTC	CASKTSGSHETQYF
NA	TRBV5-8	TRBJ1-2	few	TGTGCCAGCAGCTTGATCAGCGAATATGGCTACACCTTC	CASSLISEYGYTF
NA	TRBV6-4	TRBJ1-1	NA	TGTGCCAGCAGTTCGGGTACTGAAGCTTTCTTT	CASSSGTEAFF
NA	TRBV6-1	TRBJ2-1	NA	TGTGCCAGCAGTGACCGAACTAACTCCTACAATGAGCAGTTCTTC	CASSDRTNSYNEQFF
NA	TRBV24-1	TRBJ2-3	NA	TGTGCCACCAGTGATTCGCGGGGAACTAGCACAGATACGCAGTATTTT	CATSDSRGTSTDTQYF
TRBD1	TRBV7-6	TRBJ1-6	few	TGTGCCAGCAGCTTAATGCAGGGGGCAAATTCACCCCTCCACTTT	CASSLMQGANSPLHF
TRBD1	TRBV12-5	TRBJ2-5	few	TGTGCTAGTGGTAAGGGACAGCACCAAGAGACCCAGTACTTC	CASGKGQHQETQYF
TRBD1	TRBV4-1	TRBJ1-1	NA	TGCGCCAGCAGCCAGGGACAGGGTTTGACTGAAGCTTTCTTT	CASSQGQGLTEAFF
NA	TRBV9	TRBJ2-3	NA	TGTGCCAGCAGCGTAGCTACGAGCCCCTCGGGAAGGAGCACAGATACGCAGTATTTT	CASSVATSPSGRSTDTQYF